This is a list of T cell receptor beta chains from one sample in a study of graft-versus-host responses after intestinal transplantation. No cognate antigen is known for these TCRs. Repertoires were generated with immunoSEQ multiplex PCR, while TCRdb's copy carries only in-frame clones and drops some. The sample consists of some 130,000 clones, approximately 95% of them appearing once. This specimen consisted of unstimulated CD8+ T cells sorted from spleen or lymph node cells, obtained before intestinal transplant. The receptor set was obtained from a human donor who received an intestinal transplant. The CDR3 runs from the conserved cysteine through the conserved F or W. Fields, in order: V gene, clone size, D gene, J gene, CDR3 protein, CDR3 DNA. A D gene is named only where the DNA matches it firmly. Clone size is given for some rows only: seen once, a few or many times, or a class if the clone is expanded.

TRBV7-6	NA	TRBD2	TRBJ2-5	CASSLVSGTSFQETQYF	TGTGCCAGCAGCTTAGTCTCAGGGACTAGCTTCCAAGAGACCCAGTACTTC
TRBV7-6	NA	NA	TRBJ2-7	CASSLAQGYEQYF	TGTGCCAGCAGCTTAGCGCAGGGCTACGAGCAGTACTTC
TRBV28	NA	NA	TRBJ1-2	CATLKRILDSNYGYTF	TGTGCCACCCTGAAGAGGATTTTGGACTCTAACTATGGCTACACCTTC
TRBV9	NA	TRBD1	TRBJ2-7	CASSALSRPGQPYEQYF	TGTGCCAGCAGCGCCCTATCCCGGCCGGGACAGCCCTACGAGCAGTACTTC
TRBV28	NA	TRBD1	TRBJ2-5	CASSYPGQVEEETQYF	TGTGCCAGCAGTTACCCGGGACAGGTTGAGGAAGAGACCCAGTACTTC
TRBV25-1	NA	NA	TRBJ1-3	CASSEASSSDFSGNTIYF	TGTGCCAGCAGTGAAGCCTCCAGTTCCGATTTCTCTGGAAACACCATATATTTT
TRBV27	NA	NA	TRBJ1-5	CASSLGPSNQPQHF	TGTGCCAGCAGTTTAGGTCCCAGCAATCAGCCCCAGCATTTT
TRBV6-6	once	NA	TRBJ2-7	CASSYATPAGYEQYF	TGTGCCAGCAGTTATGCGACACCTGCTGGGTACGAGCAGTACTTC
TRBV6-1	NA	NA	TRBJ2-7	CASSERSYEQYF	TGTGCCAGCAGTGAAAGGTCCTACGAGCAGTACTTC
TRBV6-1	NA	TRBD2	TRBJ2-7	CASSEDITSGSYEQYF	TGTGCCAGCAGTGAAGATATCACTAGCGGGAGCTACGAGCAGTACTTC
TRBV28	few	TRBD2	TRBJ2-1	CASGLSLAGGRSDEQFF	TGTGCCAGCGGACTTTCTCTAGCGGGAGGTCGTAGTGATGAGCAGTTCTTC
TRBV7-9	NA	NA	TRBJ1-5	CASSPGLSNQPQHF	TGTGCCAGCAGCCCAGGACTGAGCAATCAGCCCCAGCATTTT
TRBV25-1	NA	TRBD1	TRBJ1-2	CASSDSRTGNYGYTF	TGTGCCAGCAGTGATTCTCGGACAGGAAACTATGGCTACACCTTC
TRBV28	NA	TRBD1	TRBJ1-5	CASSSSPGQGNQPQHF	TGTGCCAGCAGTTCCTCCCCGGGACAGGGCAATCAGCCCCAGCATTTT
TRBV10-3	once	NA	TRBJ2-3	CAMRDNTTDTQYF	TGTGCCATGCGGGACAACACCACAGATACGCAGTATTTT
TRBV11-2	NA	NA	TRBJ2-7	CASSLGAASEQYF	TGTGCCAGCAGCTTAGGAGCCGCCAGCGAGCAGTACTTC
TRBV13	NA	TRBD2	TRBJ2-1	CASSVLAGATNNSYNEQFF	TGTGCCAGCAGCGTACTAGCGGGAGCTACCAATAATTCCTACAATGAGCAGTTCTTC
TRBV5-6	NA	NA	TRBJ2-7	CASSLPRGYEQYF	TGTGCCAGCAGCTTACCCAGGGGATACGAGCAGTACTTC
TRBV14	once	TRBD2	TRBJ2-3	CASSPPGTSAWVTQYF	TGTGCCAGCAGCCCCCCCGGGACTAGCGCCTGGGTTACGCAGTATTTT
TRBV27	NA	NA	TRBJ2-7	CASSLGPNYEQYF	TGTGCCAGCAGTTTAGGGCCAAACTACGAGCAGTACTTC
TRBV4-1	NA	TRBD2	TRBJ2-1	CASSGALRELTYNEQFF	TGCGCCAGCAGCGGAGCCTTGCGGGAGCTGACCTACAATGAGCAGTTCTTC
TRBV4-1	NA	NA	TRBJ1-6	CASSQVKTGSSYNSPLHF	TGCGCCAGCAGCCAAGTTAAAACAGGGAGCTCCTATAATTCACCCCTCCACTTT
TRBV12-5	NA	NA	TRBJ1-5	CASQQELDQPQHF	TGTGCTAGTCAGCAGGAGTTGGATCAGCCCCAGCATTTT
TRBV5-1	NA	NA	TRBJ2-1	CASSWDGDNEQFF	TGCGCCAGCAGCTGGGACGGCGACAATGAGCAGTTCTTC
TRBV6-1	NA	NA	TRBJ2-7	CASSASRTNTPPWQYF	TGTGCCAGCAGTGCGTCACGGACAAACACTCCCCCGTGGCAGTACTTC
TRBV7-2	NA	NA	TRBJ2-3	CASSWYRGGTDTQYF	TGTGCCAGCAGCTGGTACCGCGGTGGCACAGATACGCAGTATTTT